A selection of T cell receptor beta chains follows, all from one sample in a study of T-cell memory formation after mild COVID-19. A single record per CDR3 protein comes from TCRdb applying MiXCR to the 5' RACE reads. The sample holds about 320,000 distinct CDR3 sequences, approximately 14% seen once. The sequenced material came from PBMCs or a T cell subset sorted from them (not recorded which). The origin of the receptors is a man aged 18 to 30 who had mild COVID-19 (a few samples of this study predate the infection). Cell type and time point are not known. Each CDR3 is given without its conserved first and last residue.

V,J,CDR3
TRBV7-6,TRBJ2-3,ASSLSWGADTQY
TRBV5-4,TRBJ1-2,ASSSPKGDYGYT
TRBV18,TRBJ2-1,ASSPNSRASYNEQF
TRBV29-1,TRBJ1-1,SVGTQEGTEAF
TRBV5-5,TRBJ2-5,ASSLGSLETQY
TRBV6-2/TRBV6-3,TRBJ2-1,ASSWPGIERNEQF
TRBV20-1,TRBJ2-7,SALRDNYEQY
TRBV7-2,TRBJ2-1,ASSLGGDFNEQF
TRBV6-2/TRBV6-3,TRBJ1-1,ASSYRRQNTEAF
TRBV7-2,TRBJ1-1,ASSLNSQNTEAF
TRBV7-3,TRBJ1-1,ASSPGGFNTEAF
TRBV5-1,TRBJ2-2,ASSRRTDTGELF
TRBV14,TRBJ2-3,ASSQESLHRTDTQY
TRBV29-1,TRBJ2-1,SVGPGNEQF
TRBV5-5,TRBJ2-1,ASSGGGTGANNEQF
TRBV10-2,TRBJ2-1,ASSGTSGGNEQF
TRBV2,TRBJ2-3,ASGGSGVDTQY
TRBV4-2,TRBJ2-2,ASSQAGAGVETGELF
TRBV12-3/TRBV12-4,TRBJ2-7,ASSSQGSSYEQY
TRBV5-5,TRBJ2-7,ASRSTGITYEQY
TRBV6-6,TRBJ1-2,ASSYGDRGLYT
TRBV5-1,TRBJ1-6,ASSLRGSDSPLH
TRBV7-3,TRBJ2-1,ASSLRQGRWGEQF
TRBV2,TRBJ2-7,ASRASSGGYEQY
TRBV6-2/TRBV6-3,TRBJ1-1,ASSPIWETEAF